This TCR beta chain was sequenced during a study of blood T cell repertoires in COVID-19. Study as a whole: The study drew acute and convalescent COVID-19 samples from the United States, Italy and Spain. T cells, B-cell-depleted T cells, or PBMCs supplied cDNA or gDNA.

Original processing methods: Scientists estimated how many nucleated cells there were by amplifying reference gene primers. TCRdb keeps only in-frame clones here, not all; method: immunoSEQ multiplex PCR. D and trimming were read from the DNA, whereas the V and J calls and clone size are those reported in that table. The table lists about 220,000 clones, more than 65% of them singletons, with roughly 2.3% in the top ten. This receptor was taken from an older woman with acute or convalescent COVID-19. Sequencing was carried out using peripheral blood.

The chain's CDR3 is CAWSVAGGWYEQYF. The CDR3 DNA sequence: TGTGCCTGGAGTGTCGCAGGGGGCTGGTACGAGCAGTACTTC. The chain has TRBV30 and TRBJ2-7; 8 positions agree with TRBD1. V lost 0 bases to trimming and J lost 4 bases; unmatched junction nucleotides: 5. Germline CDR1 and CDR2: GTSNPN and SVGIG (reference sequence). CDR3 size: 14 residues.